These 6 T cell receptor beta chains originate from one sample sequenced in a study of graft-versus-host responses after intestinal transplantation. No cognate antigen is known for these TCRs. Clones were read by immunoSEQ multiplex PCR, and TCRdb kept only the in-frame ones, dropping some. The sample records just under 85,000 clones, around 93% being singletons. The material was unstimulated CD8+ T cells sorted from spleen or lymph node cells, obtained before transplant. The source is a human donor who was the organ donor for an intestinal transplant.

This clone was counted once. The gene calls are TRBV27 and TRBJ1-2; D remains ambiguous. The CDR3 is 14 residues long. Trimming stripped 3 bases from V and 8 bases from J, with 16 bases between. Per the germline V gene, CDR1 is MNHEY and CDR2 is SMNVEV (reference sequence). CDR3 sequence: CASSFSGLGTGYTF. The CDR3 DNA reads TGTGCCAGCAGTTTCTCTGGTTTAGGCACCGGCTACACCTTC.

The chain recombines TRBV6-5 with TRBJ1-2; TRBD1 might be the D (5 bases). V lost 7 bases and J lost 4, with 16 bases in between. This CDR3 has 14 amino acids. CDR1 is MNHEY, CDR2 SVGAGI, per germline. Here the CDR3 DNA reads TGTGCCAGCAAACGGGACGGAGTATTCTATGGCTACACCTTC. Protein: CASKRDGVFYGYTF.

The chain has TRBV6-1 and TRBJ2-1; maybe TRBD1 (6 bases). Germline CDR1 is MNHNS and CDR2 is SASEGT. Trimming left V 5 bases short and J 7 bases short, with 15 bases between. This CDR3 has 14 amino acids. CDR3 nucleotide sequence: TGTGCCAGCAGTATACAGGGTAGTTGGAATGAGCAGTTCTTC. It encodes CASSIQGSWNEQFF.

The chain uses TRBV10-3 and TRBJ2-2; 10 nucleotides match TRBD1. Trimming cost V 2 bases and J 4 bases; bases outside gene matches: 7. This CDR3 has 17 residues. The germline V gene has CDR1 ENHRY and CDR2 SYGVKD. The DNA of the CDR3 is TGTGCCATCAGTGAGCCCGACAGGGGGCGGATCACCGGGGAGCTGTTTTTT. It translates to CAISEPDRGRITGELFF.

In this sample, this clone turned up a few times. This sequence joins TRBV19 and TRBJ1-2; tentative D call: TRBD1 (5 bases). Germline V gene sequence: CDR1 LNHDA, CDR2 SQIVND (reference sequence). The V and J ends lost 1 base and 6 bases respectively, with 12 bases between them. The CDR3 spans 14 residues. CDR3 in DNA: TGTGCCAGTAGTATAGCGCAGGGTTCTCATGGCTACACCTTC. It codes for CASSIAQGSHGYTF.

J is TRBJ2-1 and V is TRBV5-5; D gene ambiguous. Deletions cut 5 bases from V and 6 bases from J, with 12 bases between. Germline loops: CDR1 SGHKS, CDR2 YYEKEE (reference sequence). The CDR3 runs to 13 residues. The DNA for the CDR3 is TGTGCCAGCAGTTTAGGGCGGCCCAATGAGCAGTTCTTC. As protein: CASSLGRPNEQFF. Filled out from reference TRBV5-5 and TRBJ2-1, the complete variable domain reads DAGVTQSPTHLIKTRGQQVTLRCSPISGHKSVSWYQQVLGQGPQFIFQYYEKEERGRGNFPDRFSARQFPNYSSELNVNALLLGDSALYLCASSLGRPNEQFFGPGTRLTVL.